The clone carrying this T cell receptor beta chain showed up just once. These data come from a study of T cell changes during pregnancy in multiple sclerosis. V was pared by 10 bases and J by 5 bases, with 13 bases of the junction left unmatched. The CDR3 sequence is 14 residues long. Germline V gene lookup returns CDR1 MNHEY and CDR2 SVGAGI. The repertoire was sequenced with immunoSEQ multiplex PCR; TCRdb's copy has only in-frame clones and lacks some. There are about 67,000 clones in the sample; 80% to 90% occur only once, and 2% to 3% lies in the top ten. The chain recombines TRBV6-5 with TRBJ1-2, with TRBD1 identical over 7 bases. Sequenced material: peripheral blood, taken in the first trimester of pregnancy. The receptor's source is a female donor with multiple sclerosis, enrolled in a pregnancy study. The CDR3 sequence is CATMITGTVYGYTF. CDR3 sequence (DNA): TGTGCCACCATGATAACGGGGACAGTTTATGGCTACACCTTC.